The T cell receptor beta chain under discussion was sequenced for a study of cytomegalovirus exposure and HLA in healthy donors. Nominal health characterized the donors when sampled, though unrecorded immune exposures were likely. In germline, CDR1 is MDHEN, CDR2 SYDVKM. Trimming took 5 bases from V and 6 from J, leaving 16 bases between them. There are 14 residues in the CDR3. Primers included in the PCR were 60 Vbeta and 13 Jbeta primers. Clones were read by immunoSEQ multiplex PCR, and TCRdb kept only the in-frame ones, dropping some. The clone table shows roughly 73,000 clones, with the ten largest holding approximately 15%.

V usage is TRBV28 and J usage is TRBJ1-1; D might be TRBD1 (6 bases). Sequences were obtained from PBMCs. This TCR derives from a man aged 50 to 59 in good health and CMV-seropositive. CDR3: CASSPPPRGAEAFF. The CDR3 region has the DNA TGTGCCAGCAGTCCCCCTCCCAGGGGCGCTGAAGCTTTCTTT.